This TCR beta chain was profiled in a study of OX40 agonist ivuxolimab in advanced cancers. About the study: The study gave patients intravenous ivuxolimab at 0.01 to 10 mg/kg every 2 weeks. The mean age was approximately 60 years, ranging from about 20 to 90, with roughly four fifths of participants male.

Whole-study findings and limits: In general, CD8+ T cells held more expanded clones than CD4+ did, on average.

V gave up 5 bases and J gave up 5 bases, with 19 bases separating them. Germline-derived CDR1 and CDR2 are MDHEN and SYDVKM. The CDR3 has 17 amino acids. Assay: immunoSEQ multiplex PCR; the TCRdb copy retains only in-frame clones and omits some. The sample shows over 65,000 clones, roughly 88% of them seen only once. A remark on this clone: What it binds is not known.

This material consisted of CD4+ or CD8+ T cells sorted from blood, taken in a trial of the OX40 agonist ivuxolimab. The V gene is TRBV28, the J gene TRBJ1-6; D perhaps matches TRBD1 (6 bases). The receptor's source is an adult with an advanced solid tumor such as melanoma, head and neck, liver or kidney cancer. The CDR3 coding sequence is TGTGCCAGCAGTCCCCTGCGTCAGGGGAGACATAATTCACCCCTCCACTTT. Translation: CASSPLRQGRHNSPLHF.